The 13 T cell receptor beta chains reported below all come from one sample, sequenced in a study of T cell repertoires in cytomegalovirus infection. TCRdb independently ran MiXCR on the reads; one entry per CDR3 protein. The sample has over 90,000 distinct CDR3 sequences, 16% seen once; the top ten hold around 8.2%. The sample comprised PBMCs. Receptors originate from a human donor in good health (CMV status not recorded). Some clones in this sample may be carry-over from other donors' samples.

The chain combines TRBV7-6 with TRBJ2-2; no clear D gene. Trimming stripped 3 bases from V and 2 bases from J, with 10 bases between. Germline CDR1 SGHVS, CDR2 FNYEAQ. The CDR3 runs 15 residues. In DNA form, the CDR3 reads TGTGCCAGCAGCTTCGACCCGCGAAACACCGGGGAGCTGTTTTTT. It specifies CASSFDPRNTGELFF.

On this clonotype itself: A much larger clonotype is one base distant, so this may be a read error. The chain uses TRBV27 and TRBJ1-2; D may be TRBD1 (5 bases). The CDR3 spans 12 residues. V shed 5 bases and J shed 6 bases, with 10 bases lying between them. In germline, CDR1 is MNHEY, CDR2 SMNVEV (reference sequence). The CDR3 DNA sequence: TGTGCCAGCAGTGGGGGGTACGATGGCTACACCTTC. Encoded protein: CASSGGYDGYTF.

The gene calls are TRBV5-4 and TRBJ2-3; D is possibly TRBD1 (6 bases). Looked up from germline, CDR1 is SGHNT and CDR2 is YYREEE (reference sequence). The CDR3 is 15 residues long. V was cut by 3 bases and J by 0 bases, with 11 bases left in between. The CDR3 here is CASSYGQSSTDTQYF. The CDR3 region has the DNA TGTGCCAGCAGCTACGGACAGTCTAGCACAGATACGCAGTATTTT.

This clonotype appeared many times. The chain links TRBV11-1 to TRBJ2-3, with 10 bases matching TRBD2. Germline values: CDR1 SGHAT, CDR2 FQDESV (reference sequence). This CDR3 comprises 15 residues. V lost 5 bases and J lost 1; bases outside the gene matches: 3. This chain's CDR3 is CASSRTSGRTDTQYF. DNA of the CDR3: TGTGCCAGCAGCAGGACTAGCGGACGCACAGATACGCAGTATTTT.

The table lists this clonotype with many counts. The genes are TRBV7-2 and TRBJ2-1; 10 bases map to TRBD1. Per the germline V gene, CDR1 is SGHTA and CDR2 is FQGNSA. The CDR3 extends over 16 amino acids. Trimming at V came to 5 bases and at J to 2 bases, leaving 6 bases not matched to a gene. The CDR3 DNA reads TGTGCCAGCAGCCCCCGACAGGGGGCGGCCTACAATGAGCAGTTCTTC. This sequence encodes CASSPRQGAAYNEQFF.

The CDR3 nucleotides are TGTGCCAGCCGGGCGAGAACAGAAGCTTTCTTT. As protein: CASRARTEAFF. V gene TRBV7-9 combines with J gene TRBJ1-1; D is ambiguous. The CDR3 length is 11 residues. In germline, CDR1 is SEHNR, CDR2 FQNEAQ (reference sequence). V was pared by 8 bases and J by 8 bases, with 12 bases between.

This clonotype was seen more than once but under ten times. The chain employs TRBV20-1 and TRBJ1-1; the D gene is possibly TRBD1 (6 bases). CDR3 length: 13 amino acids. Trimming removed 2 bases from V and 8 bases from J, with 15 bases in between. The germline gives CDR1 DFQATT, CDR2 SNEGSKA (reference sequence). DNA for the CDR3: TGCAGTGCTAGAACAGGGTTCGACCAGGAAGCTTTCTTT. Residues: CSARTGFDQEAFF.

V usage is TRBV5-1 and J usage is TRBJ2-3; no firm D call. The V gene's germline CDR1 is SGHRS and CDR2 YFSETQ. The CDR3 runs to 15 residues. The V end was cut by 4 bases, the J end by 4 bases, with 16 bases between. CDR3 in amino acids: CASSMAPGNPDTQYF. The CDR3, as DNA: TGCGCCAGCAGCATGGCCCCGGGTAACCCAGATACGCAGTATTTT.

This clonotype was detected ten times or more. The CDR3 bases are TGTGCCAGTAAAACGGCAGGACGAAACACCATATATTTT. This encodes CASKTAGRNTIYF. The V gene is TRBV19, the J gene TRBJ1-3; D remains unclear. Germline values: CDR1 LNHDA, CDR2 SQIVND (reference sequence). The CDR3 is 13 residues long. V was trimmed by 7 bases and J by 5 bases, leaving 12 bases between them. Complete variable domain (other parts from reference TRBV19 and TRBJ1-3): DGGITQSPKYLFRKEGQNVTLSCEQNLNHDAMYWYRQDPGQGLRLIYYSQIVNDFQKGDIAEGYSVSREKKESFPLTVTSAQKNPTAFYLCASKTAGRNTIYFGEGSWLTVV.

The sample holds one count of this clonotype. A much larger clone sits a single nucleotide away, making a read error possible. The chain links TRBV6-5 to TRBJ1-4; possible D gene TRBD1, 5 bases. With 8 bases removed from V and 6 bases from J, the gap between germline ends came to 16 bases. Germline-derived CDR1 and CDR2 are MNHEY and SVGAGI. CDR3 length: 14 amino acids. The CDR3 loop is CASRWGVRDEKLFF. The CDR3 nucleotides read TGTGCCAGCCGCTGGGGGGTACGGGATGAAAAACTGTTTTTT.

This clonotype has just a few counts. This chain joins TRBV20-1 and TRBJ2-3; 13 bases map to TRBD2. This CDR3 comprises 18 residues. Germline-derived CDR1 and CDR2 are DFQATT and SNEGSKA (reference sequence). Germline trimming cut 0 bases from V and 1 base from J; bases unmatched to any gene: 7. The CDR3 sequence is CSARDPTSGGVGTDTQYF. CDR3 DNA: TGCAGTGCTAGAGATCCCACTAGCGGGGGGGTGGGCACAGATACGCAGTATTTT.

The V gene is TRBV5-1, the J gene TRBJ2-1; 11 bases are shared with TRBD2. Looked up from germline, CDR1 is SGHRS and CDR2 is YFSETQ. The V segment lost 8 bases and the J segment 5 bases; nucleotides outside the gene matches: 6. The length of the CDR3 is 14 residues. CDR3 coding DNA: TGCGCCAGTTCTAGCGGGGGGCCTGACAATGAGCAGTTCTTC. It specifies CASSSGGPDNEQFF.

The V and J genes are TRBV2 and TRBJ1-1, with a tentative D call TRBD1 (5 bases). CDR3 length: 12 amino acids. Germline CDR1 SNHLY, CDR2 FYNNEI. V was clipped by 0 bases and J by 7 bases, with 6 bases between them. CDR3 sequence (DNA): TGTGCCAGCAGTGAAGCGACAGATGAAGCTTTCTTT. Protein sequence: CASSEATDEAFF. The full variable domain, in which reference TRBV2 and TRBJ1-1 provide the parts outside the CDR3, is EPEVTQTPSHQVTQMGQEVILRCVPISNHLYFYWYRQILGQKVEFLVSFYNNEISEKSEIFDDQFSVERPDGSNFTLKIRSTKLEDSAMYFCASSEATDEAFFGQGTRLTVV.